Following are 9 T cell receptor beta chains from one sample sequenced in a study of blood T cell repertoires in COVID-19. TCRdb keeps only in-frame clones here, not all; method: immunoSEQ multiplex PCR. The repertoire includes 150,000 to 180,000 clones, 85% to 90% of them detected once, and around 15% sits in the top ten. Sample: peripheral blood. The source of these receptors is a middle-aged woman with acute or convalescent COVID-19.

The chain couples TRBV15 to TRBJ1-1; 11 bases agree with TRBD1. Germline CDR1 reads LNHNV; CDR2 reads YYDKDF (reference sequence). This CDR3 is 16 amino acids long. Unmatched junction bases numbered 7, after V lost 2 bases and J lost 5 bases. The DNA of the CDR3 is TGTGCCACCAGCAGACCGAGGACAGGGGGCGTTACTGAAGCTTTCTTT. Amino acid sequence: CATSRPRTGGVTEAFF.

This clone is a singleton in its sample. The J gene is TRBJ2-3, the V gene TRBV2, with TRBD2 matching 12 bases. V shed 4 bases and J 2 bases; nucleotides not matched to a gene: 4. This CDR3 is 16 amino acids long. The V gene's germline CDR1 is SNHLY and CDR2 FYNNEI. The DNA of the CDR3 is TGTGCCAGCAGTGGGACTAGCGGGGCCTACACAGATACGCAGTATTTT. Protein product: CASSGTSGAYTDTQYF.

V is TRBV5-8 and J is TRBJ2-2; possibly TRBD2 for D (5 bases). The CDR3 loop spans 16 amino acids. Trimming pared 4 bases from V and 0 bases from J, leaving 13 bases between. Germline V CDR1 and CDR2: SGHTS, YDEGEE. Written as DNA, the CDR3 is TGTGCCAGCAGCGGGCAAGCGGTATCGAACACCGGGGAGCTGTTTTTT. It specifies CASSGQAVSNTGELFF.

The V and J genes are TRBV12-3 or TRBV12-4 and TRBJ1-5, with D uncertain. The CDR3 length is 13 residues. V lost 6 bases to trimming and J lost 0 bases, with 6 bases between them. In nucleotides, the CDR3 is TGTGCCAGCAGGTCGTATAGCAATCAGCCCCAGCATTTT. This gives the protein CASRSYSNQPQHF.

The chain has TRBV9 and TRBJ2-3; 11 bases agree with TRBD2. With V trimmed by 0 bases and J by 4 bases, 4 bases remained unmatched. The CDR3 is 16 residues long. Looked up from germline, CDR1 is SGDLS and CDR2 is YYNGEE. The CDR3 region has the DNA TGTGCCAGCAGCGTAGGGGCTAGCGGGAGGTCAGATACGCAGTATTTT. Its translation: CASSVGASGRSDTQYF.

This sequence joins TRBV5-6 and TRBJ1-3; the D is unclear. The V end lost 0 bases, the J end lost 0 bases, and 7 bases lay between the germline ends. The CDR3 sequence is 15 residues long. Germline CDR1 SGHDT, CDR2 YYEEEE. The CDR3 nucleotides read TGTGCCAGCAGCTTGGGACTGAACTCTGGAAACACCATATATTTT. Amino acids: CASSLGLNSGNTIYF.

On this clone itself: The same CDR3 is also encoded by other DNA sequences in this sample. This CDR3 reads CASSYQDGQGWLGYTF. CDR3 coding DNA: TGTGCCAGCAGTTACCAGGACGGACAGGGCTGGTTAGGCTACACCTTC. The rearrangement uses TRBV6-5 and TRBJ1-2; 8 bases agree with TRBD1. The ends lost 2 bases at V and 8 bases at J; junction bases unmatched: 13. CDR3 length: 16 amino acids. Germline CDR1 reads MNHEY; CDR2 reads SVGAGI.

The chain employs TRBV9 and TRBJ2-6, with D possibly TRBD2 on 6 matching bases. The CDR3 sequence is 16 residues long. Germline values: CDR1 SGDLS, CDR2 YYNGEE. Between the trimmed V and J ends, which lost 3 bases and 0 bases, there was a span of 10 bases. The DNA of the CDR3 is TGTGCCAGCAGCGCCGGGAGTAACTCTGGGGCCAACGTCCTGACTTTC. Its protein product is CASSAGSNSGANVLTF.

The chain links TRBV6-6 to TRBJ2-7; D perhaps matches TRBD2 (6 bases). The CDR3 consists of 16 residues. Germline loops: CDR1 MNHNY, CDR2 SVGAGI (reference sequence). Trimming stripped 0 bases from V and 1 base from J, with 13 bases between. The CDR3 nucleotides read TGTGCCAGCAGTTACTCTACGGGGGACCAATCCTACGAGCAGTACTTC. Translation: CASSYSTGDQSYEQYF.